This T cell receptor beta chain originates from a study of metastatic and nonmetastatic thyroid tumors. Study summary: Samples came from malignant and benign thyroid patients, and repertoires were compared across blood and tumor or nodule tissue. Findings of the study overall: It was reported that TCR beta diversity was significantly higher in malignant thyroid tumors than benign nodules, in blood and tumor.

There were no patients who had received any treatment before thyroid surgery. Germline lookup yields CDR1 LNHNV and CDR2 YYDKDF (reference sequence). The V gene lost 6 bases and the J gene lost 0 bases, with 12 bases spanning the gap. The CDR3 has 14 residues. This clone turned up a few times. Its antigen is not known. Original handling: Using the CDR3 differences seen across clinicopathological groups, the authors built a distant-metastasis classifier for papillary thyroid cancer, which was meant to discriminate distant-metastatic patients. TCRdb reassembled clones from the PCR reads with MiXCR. TCRdb, not the original authors, processed these V and J calls. The sample lists 39,000 or so clones, roughly half occurring once.

This clonotype originated in a male donor with papillary thyroid cancer or a benign thyroid nodule (not recorded which). Some clones in this sample may be carry-over from other donors' samples. The chain is built from TRBV15 and TRBJ2-7, with D perhaps being TRBD1 or TRBD2 (5 bases each). Sequences were obtained from tumor tissue. The CDR3 sequence is CATRSGGSSYEQYF. The CDR3 coding sequence is TGTGCCACCAGGTCTGGGGGAAGCTCCTACGAGCAGTACTTC.